The 2 T cell receptor beta chains below were found in one sample sequenced in a study of blood T cell repertoires in COVID-19. Assay used: immunoSEQ multiplex PCR; TCRdb lists only in-frame clones, some missing. The sample carries about 240,000 clones, around 81% recorded once. Source material: peripheral blood. The receptors originated from a man aged 25 to 45 who had recovered from COVID-19.

This clone was found once. The sample contains more than one DNA sequence encoding this CDR3. This sequence joins TRBV18 and TRBJ1-2; D may be TRBD1 (5 bases). V lost 3 bases to trimming and J lost 1 base, with 6 bases between them. Germline V gives CDR1 KGHSH, CDR2 LQKENI. This CDR3 has 13 amino acids. CDR3 nucleotide sequence: TGTGCCAGCTCACCGGGGGGTAACTATGGCTACACCTTC. The encoded protein is CASSPGGNYGYTF.

The CDR3 coding sequence is TGTGCCAGCAGCCAGGGCATTTCGCGCTTGGGAGAGACCCAGTACTTC. This codes for CASSQGISRLGETQYF. The rearrangement joins TRBV5-4 to TRBJ2-5; tentatively, D is TRBD1 (5 bases). The V end lost 4 bases, the J end lost 4 bases, and 20 bases lay between the germline ends. CDR1 is SGHNT, CDR2 YYREEE, per germline (reference sequence). CDR3 length equals 16 residues.